The following is a TCR beta chain sequence with its context. Its specificity is not known. Depth targeted 1 in 200,000 to 1 in 1 million T cells, averaging approximately 10x coverage per clonotype. Only in-frame clones appear in the TCRdb table, and some are missing; sequencing was by immunoSEQ multiplex PCR. The sample has 110,000 to 150,000 clones; around three quarters are singletons. CDR1 is SQVTM and CDR2 is ANQGSEA in the germline V gene. V lost 7 bases to trimming and J lost 6 bases, with 21 bases between them. The CDR3 is made up of 14 amino acids. These data originate in a study of cytotoxic CD8 clonotypes in ibrutinib-treated CLL. Study at large: Response was recorded as partial in approximately 24 patients and complete in 2; at median approximately six years, approximately 15 remained remitted and approximately twelve had progressed. The study recorded mean values of about 260,000 productive templates and approximately 94,000 productive rearrangements per sample.

Study-level points and caveats: Sampling time points were not equivalent between sustained-remission and progressing patients.

The starting material was PBMCs, obtained after 12 months of ibrutinib treatment. This receptor was identified in a human donor with chronic lymphocytic leukemia. This chain uses TRBV29-1 with TRBJ1-2, with D uncertain. CDR3: CSDNKGSSHHGYTF. CDR3 bases: TGCAGCGACAATAAGGGATCGAGCCACCATGGCTACACCTTC.